This T cell receptor (beta chain) was profiled in a study of shared clonotypes between healthy human individuals. On the study more broadly: Every donor yielded three CD4 naive, three CD4 memory, two CD8 naive and one CD8 memory plate. Findings and limits, study-wide: Generally, naive subsets (rather than memory subsets) showed larger estimated richness.

The table came from immunoSEQ multiplex PCR; TCRdb's copy has only in-frame clones and leaves some out. The sample includes 740,000 or so clones, approximately 73% of them seen just once. Only Caucasian adults living in Nashville, Tennessee made up the donor group. In the case of this clone: The target antigen is unknown.

Germline lookup yields CDR1 ENHRY and CDR2 SYGVKD. The CDR3 is 13 residues long. V was trimmed by 6 bases and J by 2 bases, leaving 11 bases between them. Source material: memory CD4+ T cells sorted from blood. Subset noted: CD45RA-negative fraction. The chain recombines TRBV10-3 with TRBJ2-7, with D tentatively TRBD2 (5 bases). The clonotype comes from a young woman in good health. In nucleotides, the CDR3 is TGTGCCATCAGCCGTAGCGAGACCTACGAGCAGTACTTC. Protein product: CAISRSETYEQYF.